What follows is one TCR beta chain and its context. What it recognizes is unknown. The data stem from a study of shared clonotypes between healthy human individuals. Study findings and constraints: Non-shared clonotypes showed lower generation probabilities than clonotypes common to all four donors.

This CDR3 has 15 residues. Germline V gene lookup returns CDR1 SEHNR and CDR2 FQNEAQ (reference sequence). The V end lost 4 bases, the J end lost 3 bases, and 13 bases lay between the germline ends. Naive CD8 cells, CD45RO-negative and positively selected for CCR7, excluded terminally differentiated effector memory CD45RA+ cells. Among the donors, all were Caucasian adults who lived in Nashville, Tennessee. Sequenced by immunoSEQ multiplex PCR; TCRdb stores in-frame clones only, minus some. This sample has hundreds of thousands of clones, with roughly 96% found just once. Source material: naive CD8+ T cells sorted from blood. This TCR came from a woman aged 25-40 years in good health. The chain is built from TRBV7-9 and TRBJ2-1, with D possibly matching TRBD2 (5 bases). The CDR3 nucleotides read TGTGCCAGCAGCTCCAGCGGCACGATCTACAATGAGCAGTTCTTC. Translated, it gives CASSSSGTIYNEQFF.